The 30 T cell receptor beta chains reported below all come from one sample, sequenced in a study of cytomegalovirus exposure and HLA in healthy donors. PCR was performed using 60 Vbeta and 13 Jbeta primers. Assay: immunoSEQ multiplex PCR; the TCRdb copy retains only in-frame clones and omits some. The sample carries about 200,000 clones, 70% to 80% recorded once. The sequenced sample consisted of PBMCs. These receptors originate from a woman aged 30 to 39 in good health and CMV-seropositive.

The chain recombines TRBV11-3 with TRBJ2-2, with 8 bases identical to TRBD1. The CDR3 totals 16 residues. The V gene's germline CDR1 is SGHNT and CDR2 YENEEA. V lost 4 bases to trimming and J lost 6 bases; unmatched junction nucleotides: 10. CDR3 in DNA: TGTGCCAGCAGCTCCGATGCGACAGGGGACCCCGGGGAGCTGTTTTTT. Protein: CASSSDATGDPGELFF.

The chain couples TRBV2 to TRBJ2-3; 7 bases fit TRBD1. V was clipped by 9 bases and J by 2 bases; unmatched bases: 8. The CDR3 is made up of 14 amino acids. Germline loops: CDR1 SNHLY, CDR2 FYNNEI. The CDR3 coding sequence is TGTGCCAGGACTCCGGGACAGATCACAGATACGCAGTATTTT. This sequence encodes CARTPGQITDTQYF. The whole variable domain, remainder taken from reference TRBV2 and TRBJ2-3, is EPEVTQTPSHQVTQMGQEVILRCVPISNHLYFYWYRQILGQKVEFLVSFYNNEISEKSEIFDDQFSVERPDGSNFTLKIRSTKLEDSAMYFCARTPGQITDTQYFGPGTRLTVL.

The chain is built from TRBV9 and TRBJ2-1, with 8 positions matching TRBD2. The CDR3 covers 16 residues. Germline CDR1 SGDLS, CDR2 YYNGEE. The J segment lost 3 bases and the V segment lost 0 bases, leaving 5 bases of the junction unmatched. The CDR3 DNA sequence: TGTGCCAGCAGCGTAGCTGGCGGGGGGTACTACAATGAGCAGTTCTTC. Amino acid sequence: CASSVAGGGYYNEQFF. The full variable domain, completed using reference TRBV9 and TRBJ2-1, is DSGVTQTPKHLITATGQRVTLRCSPRSGDLSVYWYQQSLDQGLQFLIQYYNGEERAKGNILERFSAQQFPDLHSELNLSSLELGDSALYFCASSVAGGGYYNEQFFGPGTRLTVL.

The chain combines TRBV19 with TRBJ2-7; TRBD2 matches 9 bases. The germline V gene has CDR1 LNHDA and CDR2 SQIVND (reference sequence). This CDR3 has 14 residues. The V segment lost 4 bases and the J segment 7 bases; nucleotides outside the gene matches: 8. The CDR3 spells CASSNAGGRGEQYF. The CDR3 DNA sequence: TGTGCCAGTAGTAATGCGGGAGGGCGAGGGGAGCAGTACTTC.

This clone was picked up one time. The chain combines TRBV15 with TRBJ1-4; D is undetermined. Trimming removed 5 bases at V and 0 bases at J, with 13 bases between. The V gene's germline CDR1 is LNHNV and CDR2 YYDKDF (reference sequence). CDR3 size: 16 residues. CDR3 region: CATSGPSGATNEKLFF. As DNA, the CDR3 is TGTGCCACCAGCGGTCCGTCGGGTGCAACTAATGAAAAACTGTTTTTT.

The chain links TRBV6-4 to TRBJ2-5; 7 positions match TRBD1. The germline gives CDR1 MRHNA, CDR2 SNTAGT. V dropped 5 bases and J dropped 1; count of bases not matched to a gene: 1. The CDR3 is 13 amino acids. The CDR3 DNA reads TGTGCCAGCAGTCGGGACAGCCAAGAGACCCAGTACTTC. Protein sequence: CASSRDSQETQYF.

This clone was seen once. The V call is TRBV5-1, the J call TRBJ2-2, with D maybe TRBD2 (6 bases). CDR3 size: 14 residues. Germline assignment: CDR1 SGHRS and CDR2 YFSETQ. Trimming stripped 5 bases from V and 4 bases from J, with 12 bases between. CDR3 protein: CASRGLEATGELFF. DNA for the CDR3: TGCGCCAGCAGGGGACTGGAGGCCACCGGGGAGCTGTTTTTT.

CDR3 bases: TGTGCCAGCAGGCCTGGACAGTTTCATCAGCCCCAGCATTTT. Its translation is CASRPGQFHQPQHF. V gene TRBV6-5 combines with J gene TRBJ1-5; a possible D gene is TRBD1 (6 bases). The germline gives CDR1 MNHEY, CDR2 SVGAGI. CDR3 length: 14 residues. The V and J ends lost 6 bases and 5 bases respectively, with 14 bases between them.

This chain links TRBV7-9 with TRBJ2-3; TRBD1 agrees at 9 bases. This CDR3 region has 15 residues. Trimming took 5 bases from V and 2 from J; bases not matched to a gene: 5. Germline V gene sequence: CDR1 SEHNR, CDR2 FQNEAQ (reference sequence). The CDR3 DNA reads as TGTGCCAGCAGCGGGACAGGGTCCTTCACAGATACGCAGTATTTT. This codes for CASSGTGSFTDTQYF.

This clone was found a few times. The chain employs TRBV2 and TRBJ1-2; 8 positions agree with TRBD1. CDR1 and CDR2 from the germline V gene are SNHLY and FYNNEI. V was pared by 6 bases and J by 3 bases, with 6 bases of the junction left unmatched. This CDR3 has 14 amino acids. CDR3 coding DNA: TGTGCCAGCAGCTACGGACAGGGCGACTATGGCTACACCTTC. Protein sequence: CASSYGQGDYGYTF.

The chain is built from TRBV4-3 and TRBJ1-4; no reliable D call. CDR3 length: 16 residues. Trimming removed 0 bases at V and 0 bases at J, with 8 bases between. The germline CDR1 and CDR2 sequences are LGHNA and YSLEER. CDR3 DNA sequence: TGCGCCAGCAGCCAAGATACGGTTGCAACTAATGAAAAACTGTTTTTT. Translating gives CASSQDTVATNEKLFF.

V usage is TRBV29-1 and J usage is TRBJ2-1, with 8 positions matching TRBD2. Per the germline V gene, CDR1 is SQVTM and CDR2 is ANQGSEA. V trimming: 8 bases; J trimming: 7 bases; junction bases outside the gene matches: 16. There are 15 residues in the CDR3. The CDR3 spells CSTRSQRGPGNEQFF. Here the CDR3 DNA reads TGCAGCACTCGTTCCCAGCGGGGGCCAGGAAATGAGCAGTTCTTC.

This clone showed up just once. The chain recombines TRBV29-1 with TRBJ2-1; a possible D gene is TRBD1 (8 bases). V lost 5 bases and J lost 3, with 17 bases in between. Germline-derived CDR1 and CDR2 are SQVTM and ANQGSEA. The CDR3 totals 15 residues. CDR3 bases: TGCAGCGTTCAGGGGGCCCAGCGGGACTACAATGAGCAGTTCTTC. The encoded protein is CSVQGAQRDYNEQFF.

This clone was seen only a few times. The gene calls are TRBV9 and TRBJ2-1, with D possibly matching TRBD2 (5 bases). There are 15 residues in the CDR3. The V and J ends lost 4 bases and 5 bases respectively, with 16 bases between them. Germline CDR1 is SGDLS and CDR2 is YYNGEE. The DNA for the CDR3 is TGTGCCAGCAGCCCCCGGGCGGGCGGAGACAATGAGCAGTTCTTC. Residues: CASSPRAGGDNEQFF.

The rearrangement uses TRBV28 and TRBJ2-3; 7 nucleotides line up with TRBD2. Germline V CDR1 and CDR2: MDHEN, SYDVKM. This CDR3 has 15 residues. The V gene end was trimmed by 5 bases and the J gene end by 4 bases; junction bases not matched to a gene: 9. The CDR3 spells CASSLWGRAADTQYF. DNA of the CDR3: TGTGCCAGCAGTCTCTGGGGGAGGGCCGCAGATACGCAGTATTTT.

CDR3: CASSQDPPNNRGNQPQHF. DNA of the CDR3: TGCGCCAGCAGCCAAGATCCTCCGAACAACAGGGGCAATCAGCCCCAGCATTTT. V gene TRBV4-1 combines with J gene TRBJ1-5, with D maybe TRBD1 (6 bases). CDR3 size: 18 residues. Trimming cost V 0 bases and J 2 bases, with 17 bases left between them. CDR1 MGHRA and CDR2 YSYEKL come from the germline V gene.

This clone was observed a handful of times. The V gene is TRBV2, the J gene TRBJ1-1, with unresolved D. Germline V gene data show CDR1 as SNHLY and CDR2 as FYNNEI. The V and J ends lost 6 bases and 3 bases respectively, with 11 bases between them. This CDR3 is 13 amino acids long. This CDR3 reads CASRDSMDTEAFF. CDR3 coding DNA: TGTGCCAGCAGGGACTCGATGGACACTGAAGCTTTCTTT.

This clone was found a few times. This sample includes further DNA sequences coding for the same CDR3. The V and J genes are TRBV2 and TRBJ2-7; TRBD1 might be the D (6 bases). Germline V lookup: CDR1 SNHLY, CDR2 FYNNEI. The ends were cut back, 4 bases at V and 3 bases at J, with 7 bases in the middle. The length of the CDR3 is 12 residues. The CDR3 bases are TGTGCCAGCAGTGCACAGGGCTACGAGCAGTACTTC. Amino acid sequence: CASSAQGYEQYF.

Details on this clone: Other DNA sequences in the same sample also yield this CDR3. This sequence joins TRBV9 and TRBJ2-7, with 15 bases matching TRBD2. In germline, CDR1 is SGDLS, CDR2 YYNGEE. V dropped 3 bases and J dropped 7; count of bases not matched to a gene: 2. CDR3 length: 14 amino acids. CDR3 sequence reads: CASSAGLAGGEQYF. The CDR3 coding sequence is TGTGCCAGCAGCGCGGGACTAGCGGGAGGTGAGCAGTACTTC.

DNA for the CDR3: TGTGCCAGTAGTATATTTTCTGGAGGGCTTGACACTGAAGCTTTCTTT. Protein: CASSIFSGGLDTEAFF. The V and J genes are TRBV19 and TRBJ1-1; D is unclear. This CDR3 has 16 residues. Between the trimmed V and J ends, which lost 2 bases and 3 bases, there was a span of 16 bases. Germline lookup yields CDR1 LNHDA and CDR2 SQIVND (reference sequence). Full variable domain (remainder filled in from reference TRBV19 and TRBJ1-1): DGGITQSPKYLFRKEGQNVTLSCEQNLNHDAMYWYRQDPGQGLRLIYYSQIVNDFQKGDIAEGYSVSREKKESFPLTVTSAQKNPTAFYLCASSIFSGGLDTEAFFGQGTRLTVV.

The gene calls are TRBV27 and TRBJ1-1, with D perhaps matching TRBD1 (6 bases). The V and J ends lost 3 bases and 4 bases respectively, with 12 bases between them. CDR3 size: 14 residues. Germline V lookup: CDR1 MNHEY, CDR2 SMNVEV (reference sequence). The CDR3 sequence is CASSFPGGGTEAFF. The CDR3 nucleotides are TGTGCCAGCAGTTTTCCGGGAGGGGGCACTGAAGCTTTCTTT.

The V gene is TRBV29-1, the J gene TRBJ2-7; TRBD1 agrees at 12 bases. The V segment lost 4 bases and the J segment 3 bases; nucleotides outside the gene matches: 7. The germline CDR1 and CDR2 sequences are SQVTM and ANQGSEA. The CDR3 consists of 15 residues. Written as DNA, the CDR3 is TGCAGCGTTGCGGGACAGGGGGCTGGAGACTACGAGCAGTACTTC. Its protein is CSVAGQGAGDYEQYF.

The gene calls are TRBV27 and TRBJ2-2, with D uncertain. CDR3 length: 17 amino acids. CDR1 and CDR2 from the germline V gene are MNHEY and SMNVEV (reference sequence). V gave up 4 bases and J gave up 1 base, with 16 bases separating them. CDR3 sequence: CASSSPDLQVNTGELFF. In DNA form, the CDR3 reads TGTGCCAGCAGTTCTCCCGACCTGCAGGTGAACACCGGGGAGCTGTTTTTT.

The chain combines TRBV5-1 with TRBJ2-2, with D possibly TRBD1 on 5 matching bases. V shed 5 bases and J shed 4 bases, with 9 bases lying between them. This CDR3 region has 13 residues. The germline V gene encodes CDR1 SGHRS and CDR2 YFSETQ. CDR3 DNA sequence: TGCGCCAGCAGGGTCAGGGTCACCGGGGAGCTGTTTTTT. Its protein is CASRVRVTGELFF.

This sequence joins TRBV7-9 and TRBJ2-1; D perhaps matches TRBD2 (5 bases). V lost 2 bases and J lost 1, with 15 bases in between. This CDR3 spans 17 amino acids. Germline lookup yields CDR1 SEHNR and CDR2 FQNEAQ (reference sequence). CDR3 coding DNA: TGTGCCAGCAGCTTATCCCTCCCACGGGGATCCTACAATGAGCAGTTCTTC. Its translation: CASSLSLPRGSYNEQFF.

V and J are TRBV2 and TRBJ2-2; 7 bases fit TRBD1. Germline assignment: CDR1 SNHLY and CDR2 FYNNEI. V shed 7 bases and J 3 bases; nucleotides not matched to a gene: 8. The CDR3 is 15 residues long. In DNA form, the CDR3 reads TGTGCCAGCATCACCGACAGGGACGACACCGGGGAGCTGTTTTTT. Translated, it gives CASITDRDDTGELFF.

The chain uses TRBV28 and TRBJ1-4; TRBD1 aligns across 9 bases. Germline assignment: CDR1 MDHEN and CDR2 SYDVKM. Trimming took 2 bases from V and 3 from J; bases not matched to a gene: 7. The CDR3 covers 17 residues. CDR3 nucleotide sequence: TGTGCCAGCAGTTTAGGGGGACAGGGATTTCCTAATGAAAAACTGTTTTTT. Translated: CASSLGGQGFPNEKLFF. Filled out from reference TRBV28 and TRBJ1-4, the complete variable domain reads DVKVTQSSRYLVKRTGEKVFLECVQDMDHENMFWYRQDPGLGLRLIYFSYDVKMKEKGDIPEGYSVSREKKERFSLILESASTNQTSMYLCASSLGGQGFPNEKLFFGSGTQLSVL.

The rearrangement links TRBV19 to TRBJ2-1; 7 bases match TRBD2. This CDR3 is 13 amino acids long. In germline, CDR1 is LNHDA, CDR2 SQIVND (reference sequence). Trimming took 3 bases from V and 6 from J; bases not matched to a gene: 2. The chain's CDR3 is CASSIGGGNEQFF. CDR3 nucleotide sequence: TGTGCCAGTAGTATTGGGGGGGGCAATGAGCAGTTCTTC.

J is TRBJ2-2 and V is TRBV6-5; the D gene is possibly TRBD2 (5 bases). V gave up 6 bases and J gave up 6 bases, with 11 bases separating them. CDR1 is MNHEY, CDR2 SVGAGI, per germline. The CDR3 consists of 13 residues. CDR3 DNA sequence: TGTGCCAGCAGACTCGGACTGGCCGGGGAGCTGTTTTTT. This encodes CASRLGLAGELFF.

The CDR3: CAWSVVLRSYEQYF. CDR3 DNA sequence: TGTGCCTGGAGTGTAGTACTCCGCTCCTACGAGCAGTACTTC. The chain has TRBV30 and TRBJ2-7; D is unclear. From germline, CDR1 is GTSNPN and CDR2 SVGIG (reference sequence). Trimming shortened V by 0 bases and J by 0 bases, and 9 bases separated the two germline ends. The CDR3 runs 14 residues.